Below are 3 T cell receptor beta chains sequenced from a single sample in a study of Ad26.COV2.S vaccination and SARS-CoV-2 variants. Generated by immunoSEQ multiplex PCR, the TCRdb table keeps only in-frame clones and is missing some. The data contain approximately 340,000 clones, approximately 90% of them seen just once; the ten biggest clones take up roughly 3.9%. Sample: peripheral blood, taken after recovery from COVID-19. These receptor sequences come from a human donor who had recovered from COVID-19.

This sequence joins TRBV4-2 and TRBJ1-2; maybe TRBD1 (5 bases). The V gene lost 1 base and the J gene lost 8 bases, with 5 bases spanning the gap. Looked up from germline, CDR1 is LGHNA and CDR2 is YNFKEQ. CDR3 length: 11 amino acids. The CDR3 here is CASSQGDGYTF. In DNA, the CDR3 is TGTGCCAGCAGCCAAGGGGACGGCTACACCTTC.

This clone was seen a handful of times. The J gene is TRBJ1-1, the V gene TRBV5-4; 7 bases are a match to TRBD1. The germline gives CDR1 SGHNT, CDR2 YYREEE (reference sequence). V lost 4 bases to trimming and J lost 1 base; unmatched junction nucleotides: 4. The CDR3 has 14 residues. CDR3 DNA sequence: TGTGCCAGCAGCCCGGACAGGAGGAACACTGAAGCTTTCTTT. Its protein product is CASSPDRRNTEAFF. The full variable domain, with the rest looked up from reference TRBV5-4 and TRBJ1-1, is ETGVTQSPTHLIKTRGQQVTLRCSSQSGHNTVSWYQQALGQGPQFIFQYYREEENGRGNFPPRFSGLQFPNYSSELNVNALELDDSALYLCASSPDRRNTEAFFGQGTRLTVV.

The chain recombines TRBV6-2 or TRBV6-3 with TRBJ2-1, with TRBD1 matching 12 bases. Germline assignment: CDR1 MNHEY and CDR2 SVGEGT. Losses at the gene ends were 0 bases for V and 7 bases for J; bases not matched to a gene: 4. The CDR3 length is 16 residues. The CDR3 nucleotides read TGTGCCAGCAGTTACTCCGGGACAGGGGGCCAGAATGAGCAGTTCTTC. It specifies CASSYSGTGGQNEQFF.